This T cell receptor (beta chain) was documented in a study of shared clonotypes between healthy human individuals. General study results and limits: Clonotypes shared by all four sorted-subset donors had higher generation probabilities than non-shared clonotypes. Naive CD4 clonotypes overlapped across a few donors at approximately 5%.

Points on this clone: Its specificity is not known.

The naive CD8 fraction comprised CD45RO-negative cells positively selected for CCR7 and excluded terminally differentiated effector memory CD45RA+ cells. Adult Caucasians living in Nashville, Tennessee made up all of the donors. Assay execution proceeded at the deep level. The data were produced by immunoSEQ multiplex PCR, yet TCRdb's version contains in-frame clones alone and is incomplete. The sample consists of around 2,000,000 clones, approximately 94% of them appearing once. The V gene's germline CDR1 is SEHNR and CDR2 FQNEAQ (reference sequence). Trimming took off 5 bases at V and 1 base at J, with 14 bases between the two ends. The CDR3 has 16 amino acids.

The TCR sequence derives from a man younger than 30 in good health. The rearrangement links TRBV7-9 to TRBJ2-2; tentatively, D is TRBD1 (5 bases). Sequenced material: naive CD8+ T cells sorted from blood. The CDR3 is CASSPPWQGNTGELFF. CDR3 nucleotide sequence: TGTGCCAGCAGCCCCCCGTGGCAGGGGAACACCGGGGAGCTGTTTTTT.